The 28 T cell receptor beta chains reported below all come from one sample, sequenced in a study of T-cell reconstitution after alpha-beta-depleted transplantation in children. Molecular barcoding with unique molecular identifiers was used for the TCRbeta library. TCRdb processed the PCR reads anew with MiXCR; each CDR3 protein has one entry. The repertoire has some 130,000 distinct CDR3 sequences, roughly 10% of them found once; the top ten carry less than 25%. This sample comprised PBMCs, mostly from graft donor cells, obtained 180 days after TCRalphabeta/CD19-depleted stem cell transplant. The receptors come from a girl in the first two years of life who had a stem cell transplant for combined immunodeficiency, so the T cells may come from the graft donor.

In its sample, this clonotype was seen many times. CDR3 in amino acids: CSASRGNEQFF. The CDR3, as DNA: TGCAGTGCCAGCAGGGGTAATGAGCAGTTCTTC. The chain carries TRBV20-1 and TRBJ2-1, with D tentatively TRBD1 (6 bases). The CDR3 is 11 amino acids. V lost 6 bases and J lost 7, with 10 bases in between. Germline V gives CDR1 DFQATT, CDR2 SNEGSKA (reference sequence).

V gene TRBV29-1 combines with J gene TRBJ1-1; perhaps TRBD1 as D (6 bases). This CDR3 has 13 residues. CDR1 and CDR2 (germline): SQVTM, ANQGSEA. Trimming pared 4 bases from V and 10 bases from J, leaving 19 bases between. The CDR3 region has the DNA TGCAGCGTTGCTGGATCCGGGGGCAGTGCAGCTTTCTTT. Translation: CSVAGSGGSAAFF.

This clonotype was counted a few times. This chain connects TRBV20-1 to TRBJ2-2; a possible D gene is TRBD1 (6 bases). V was shortened by 6 bases and J by 2 bases, with 13 bases between the two germline ends. In germline, CDR1 is DFQATT, CDR2 SNEGSKA (reference sequence). The CDR3 runs to 14 residues. This chain's CDR3 is CSARQAANTGELFF. The DNA for the CDR3 is TGCAGTGCAAGACAGGCCGCTAACACCGGGGAGCTGTTTTTT.

The genes are TRBV2 and TRBJ2-1; possible D gene TRBD1, 5 bases. The CDR3 sequence is 15 residues long. Deletions cut 7 bases from V and 3 bases from J, with 16 bases between. Germline assignment: CDR1 SNHLY and CDR2 FYNNEI. CDR3 residues: CASKRWMTDYNEQFF. The DNA for the CDR3 is TGTGCCAGCAAAAGATGGATGACAGACTACAATGAGCAGTTCTTC.

This clonotype has just a few counts. V and J are TRBV5-1 and TRBJ2-1, with 16 nucleotides matching TRBD2. V was pared by 6 bases and J by 0 bases, with 6 bases of the junction left unmatched. Per the germline V gene, CDR1 is SGHRS and CDR2 is YFSETQ. This CDR3 has 18 amino acids. CDR3 coding DNA: TGCGCCAGCATCCGAGGGACTAGCGGGAGGGCCTCCTACAATGAGCAGTTCTTC. Protein: CASIRGTSGRASYNEQFF.

This chain joins TRBV5-1 and TRBJ1-1; no clear D. V was trimmed by 0 bases and J by 2 bases, leaving 5 bases between them. CDR1 and CDR2 (germline): SGHRS, YFSETQ. The length of the CDR3 is 13 residues. CDR3 DNA: TGCGCCAGCAGCTTGGAAACTAACACTGAAGCTTTCTTT. This gives the protein CASSLETNTEAFF.

This clonotype was counted a few times. J is TRBJ2-5 and V is TRBV2; D might be TRBD2 (6 bases). This CDR3 region has 15 residues. The germline CDR1 and CDR2 sequences are SNHLY and FYNNEI. V lost 0 bases to trimming and J lost 4 bases, with 12 bases between them. As DNA, the CDR3 is TGTGCCAGCAGTGAAGCAGGAGGGGTCCGAGAGACCCAGTACTTC. Translation: CASSEAGGVRETQYF.

There are a few counts of this clonotype. The rearrangement uses TRBV18 and TRBJ2-3, with a weak D call TRBD1 (6 bases). The germline CDR1 and CDR2 sequences are KGHSH and LQKENI. Trimming pared 3 bases from V and 1 base from J, leaving 11 bases between. CDR3 length: 15 residues. The CDR3 region has the DNA TGTGCCAGCTCACCTGCCCGACAGGGCACAGATACGCAGTATTTT. Protein: CASSPARQGTDTQYF.

The rearrangement joins TRBV7-9 to TRBJ2-7, with D possibly being TRBD2 (5 bases). The germline CDR1 and CDR2 sequences are SEHNR and FQNEAQ (reference sequence). The ends were cut back, 2 bases at V and 0 bases at J, with 8 bases in the middle. The CDR3 has 14 amino acids. The CDR3 DNA reads as TGTGCCAGCAGCTTAACGGGATTCTCCTACGAGCAGTACTTC. This translates into CASSLTGFSYEQYF.

The rearrangement uses TRBV12-3 or TRBV12-4 and TRBJ2-2, with D perhaps TRBD2 (6 bases). The V end was cut by 1 base, the J end by 7 bases, with 13 bases between. This CDR3 has 15 residues. DNA for the CDR3: TGTGCCAGCAGTTTAGGAGGGAAGCGGGTCGGGGAGCTGTTTTTT. It is translated as CASSLGGKRVGELFF.

This clonotype has only a few counts. The rearrangement uses TRBV18 and TRBJ2-1; possible D gene TRBD1, 6 bases. V was clipped by 3 bases and J by 0 bases, with 18 bases between them. CDR3 length: 18 residues. CDR1 is KGHSH, CDR2 LQKENI, per germline. This chain's CDR3 is CASSPRTGSIGSYNEQFF. The CDR3 coding sequence is TGTGCCAGCTCACCGCGAACAGGGTCGATTGGCTCCTACAATGAGCAGTTCTTC.

This clonotype was seen a few times. Here the CDR3 DNA reads TGCGCCAGCAGCGACGGACTGGGTAGGGTGGGTGAGCAGTTCTTC. Its translation is CASSDGLGRVGEQFF. The chain has TRBV5-1 and TRBJ2-1; TRBD2 is a possible D gene (5 bases). V was pared by 4 bases and J by 9 bases, with 20 bases between. Germline CDR1 is SGHRS and CDR2 is YFSETQ. This CDR3 has 15 amino acids.

This clonotype has a count of ten or more. The chain is built from TRBV28 and TRBJ1-1; 7 bases line up with TRBD1. Unmatched junction bases numbered 7, after V lost 4 bases and J lost 8 bases. Per the germline V gene, CDR1 is MDHEN and CDR2 is SYDVKM. CDR3 length equals 13 residues. In DNA, the CDR3 is TGTGCCAGCAGTTCCAGGGGGTGGTTCGAAGCTTTCTTT. Translated: CASSSRGWFEAFF. Filled out from reference TRBV28 and TRBJ1-1, the complete variable domain reads DVKVTQSSRYLVKRTGEKVFLECVQDMDHENMFWYRQDPGLGLRLIYFSYDVKMKEKGDIPEGYSVSREKKERFSLILESASTNQTSMYLCASSSRGWFEAFFGQGTRLTVV.

On this clonotype: The junction differs from germline at one of its ends, possibly a read error. The genes are TRBV4-2 and TRBJ2-2; no definite D call. This CDR3 region has 16 residues. Germline-derived CDR1 and CDR2 are LGHNA and YNFKEQ. The CDR3 sequence is CASSQGPSPNTVELFF. As DNA, the CDR3 is TGTGCCAGCAGCCAAGGCCCCAGCCCGAACACCGTGGAGCTGTTTTTT.

The chain joins TRBV7-9 to TRBJ2-7; the match to TRBD1 covers 7 bases. The V gene end was trimmed by 8 bases and the J gene end by 2 bases; junction bases not matched to a gene: 12. The CDR3 sequence is 15 residues long. Per the germline V gene, CDR1 is SEHNR and CDR2 is FQNEAQ (reference sequence). The CDR3 protein is CASGERQGNTYEQYF. DNA of the CDR3: TGTGCCAGCGGTGAGAGACAGGGAAATACCTACGAGCAGTACTTC.

This clonotype appeared a few times. This sequence joins TRBV5-1 and TRBJ1-4; 9 bases line up with TRBD1. Germline CDR1 SGHRS, CDR2 YFSETQ. CDR3 length: 14 amino acids. The J segment lost 6 bases and the V segment lost 4 bases, leaving 4 bases of the junction unmatched. The CDR3 DNA reads TGCGCCAGCAGCGCAGGGACAGGGTATGAAAAACTGTTTTTT. Residues: CASSAGTGYEKLFF.

A few counts support this clonotype. The genes are TRBV12-3 or TRBV12-4 and TRBJ2-5, with D perhaps TRBD2 (6 bases). This CDR3 is built from 16 residues. With 4 bases removed from V and 1 base from J, the gap between germline ends came to 16 bases. CDR3 bases: TGTGCCAGCAGTTGGGAGGCTCTGGGGGGCCAAGAGACCCAGTACTTC. This sequence encodes CASSWEALGGQETQYF.

The genes are TRBV7-3 and TRBJ2-1; TRBD2 is a possible D gene (6 bases). CDR3 length equals 13 residues. Looked up from germline, CDR1 is SGHTA and CDR2 is FQGTGA. The V and J ends lost 6 bases and 7 bases respectively, with 13 bases between them. CDR3 sequence: CASRRGSANEQFF. The CDR3 nucleotides are TGTGCCAGCAGGCGGGGCTCGGCGAATGAGCAGTTCTTC.

This clonotype was seen more than once but under ten times. The CDR3 here is CASSLTINEGEQYF. DNA of the CDR3: TGCGCCAGCAGCCTCACAATAAATGAGGGCGAGCAGTACTTC. This sequence joins TRBV5-1 and TRBJ2-7, with D possibly TRBD2 on 5 matching bases. Germline V gene data show CDR1 as SGHRS and CDR2 as YFSETQ. V lost 4 bases and J lost 6, with 17 bases in between. CDR3 length: 14 amino acids. The variable domain in full, with the rest retrieved from reference TRBV5-1 and TRBJ2-7, is KAGVTQTPRYLIKTRGQQVTLSCSPISGHRSVSWYQQTPGQGLQFLFEYFSETQRNKGNFPGRFSGRQFSNSRSEMNVSTLELGDSALYLCASSLTINEGEQYFGPGTRLTVT.

Regarding this clonotype: The junction departs from germline at one end; a sequencing error may be responsible. The chain is built from TRBV20-1 and TRBJ2-1; the D is unclear. Germline CDR1 and CDR2: DFQATT and SNEGSKA (reference sequence). The length of the CDR3 is 16 residues. The CDR3 nucleotides read TGCAGTGCTAGAGGTTGGGGTCCCATCTCCTACAATGAGCGGTTCTTC. It encodes CSARGWGPISYNERFF.

This clonotype came up a few times. This sequence joins TRBV19 and TRBJ1-1, with 8 bases matching TRBD1. This CDR3 region has 14 residues. Germline loops: CDR1 LNHDA, CDR2 SQIVND (reference sequence). Trimming at V came to 4 bases and at J to 1 base, leaving 2 bases not matched to a gene. CDR3 sequence (DNA): TGTGCCAGTAGTAGGACAGGGAAGAACACTGAAGCTTTCTTT. It is translated as CASSRTGKNTEAFF.

This sequence joins TRBV6-2 or TRBV6-3 and TRBJ1-5, with a possible D match to TRBD1 (5 bases). V shed 6 bases and J shed 1 base, with 22 bases lying between them. In germline, CDR1 is MNHEY, CDR2 SVGEGT. The CDR3 is 18 residues long. Here the CDR3 DNA reads TGTGCCAGCAGCACCGGGGCCTTTTCCACCTACAGCAATCAGCCCCAGCATTTT. Protein sequence: CASSTGAFSTYSNQPQHF.

This clonotype was observed at least ten times. The chain recombines TRBV28 with TRBJ1-2, with D hard to call. Germline lookup yields CDR1 MDHEN and CDR2 SYDVKM. Trimming cost V 2 bases and J 3 bases, with 7 bases left between them. The CDR3 loop spans 13 amino acids. The CDR3 loop reads CASSLGVHYGYTF. DNA for the CDR3: TGTGCCAGCAGTTTAGGGGTGCACTATGGCTACACCTTC.

J is TRBJ2-6 and V is TRBV10-3; 10 bases align to TRBD2. In germline, CDR1 is ENHRY, CDR2 SYGVKD. Unmatched junction bases numbered 12, after V lost 7 bases and J lost 0 bases. This CDR3 has 19 amino acids. The CDR3: CAIILGLAGAVSGANVLTF. The CDR3 bases are TGTGCCATCATTCTTGGGCTAGCGGGGGCCGTCTCTGGGGCCAACGTCCTGACTTTC.

This clonotype was observed a handful of times. CDR3 protein: CASTLDRVNSPLHF. The CDR3, as DNA: TGTGCCAGCACTCTCGACAGGGTCAATTCACCCCTCCACTTT. The chain combines TRBV6-1 with TRBJ1-6; 7 positions agree with TRBD1. The V gene end was trimmed by 7 bases and the J gene end by 7 bases; junction bases not matched to a gene: 7. The length of the CDR3 is 14 residues. Per germline, CDR1 MNHNS and CDR2 SASEGT.

This clonotype was counted at least ten times. The gene calls are TRBV7-8 and TRBJ2-7; perhaps TRBD2 as D (7 bases). The CDR3 totals 14 residues. The germline CDR1 and CDR2 sequences are SGHVS and FQNEAQ. V was trimmed by 0 bases and J by 3 bases, leaving 9 bases between them. CDR3 nucleotides: TGTGCCAGCAGCTTAGCGGGAGGGGGCTACGAGCAGTACTTC. Its translation: CASSLAGGGYEQYF.

The rearrangement links TRBV5-1 to TRBJ2-5; 8 bases align to TRBD1. The CDR3 length is 17 residues. J lost 2 bases, V lost 5 bases, and 14 bases had no gene match. Per the germline V gene, CDR1 is SGHRS and CDR2 is YFSETQ. The CDR3 nucleotides are TGCGCCAGCAGGAGACGGAAAGGGGACAGGATACAAGAGACCCAGTACTTC. The encoded protein is CASRRRKGDRIQETQYF.

This clonotype came up many times. V gene TRBV20-1 combines with J gene TRBJ1-2; TRBD1 aligns across 8 bases. The CDR3 extends over 15 amino acids. Per germline, CDR1 DFQATT and CDR2 SNEGSKA (reference sequence). The V gene end was trimmed by 0 bases and the J gene end by 2 bases; junction bases not matched to a gene: 5. CDR3 sequence: CSARDTRTGNYGYTF. CDR3 DNA sequence: TGCAGTGCTAGAGATACCCGGACAGGGAACTATGGCTACACCTTC.